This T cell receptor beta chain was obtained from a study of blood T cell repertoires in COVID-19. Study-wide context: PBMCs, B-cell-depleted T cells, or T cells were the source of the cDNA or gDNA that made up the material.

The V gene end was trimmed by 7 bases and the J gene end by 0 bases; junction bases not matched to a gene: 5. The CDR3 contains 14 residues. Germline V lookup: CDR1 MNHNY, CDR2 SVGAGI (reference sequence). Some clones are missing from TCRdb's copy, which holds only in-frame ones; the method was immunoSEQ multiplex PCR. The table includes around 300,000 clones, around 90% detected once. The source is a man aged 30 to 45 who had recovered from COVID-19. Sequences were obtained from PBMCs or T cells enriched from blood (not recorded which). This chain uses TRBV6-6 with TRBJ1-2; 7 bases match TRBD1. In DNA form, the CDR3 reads TGTGCCAGCATGGGACAGATAACTAACTATGGCTACACCTTC. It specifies CASMGQITNYGYTF.